The clone carrying this TCR beta chain was detected once. This entry belongs to a study of cytomegalovirus exposure and HLA in healthy donors. Study information: Within an early data release were about 85 million unique TCRs drawn from HLA-typed donors. For the roughly 370 genotyped donors, 80% to 90% fell within the Caucasian-associated ancestry cluster.

This CDR3 comprises 15 residues. The V gene lost 0 bases and the J gene lost 1 base, with 9 bases spanning the gap. The germline gives CDR1 LGHNA, CDR2 YNFKEQ. Primers included in the PCR were 60 Vbeta and 13 Jbeta primers. Using immunoSEQ multiplex PCR, the repertoire was profiled, and TCRdb retains in-frame clones only, with some absent. The sample contains over 150,000 clones, about 85% of which appear only once. The sample taken for sequencing was PBMCs. The receptor comes from a man aged 25-45 years in good health and CMV-seropositive. The chain carries TRBV4-2 and TRBJ2-5; D is unclear. The CDR3 DNA reads as TGTGCCAGCAGCCAAGATAACAGACCCCAAGAGACCCAGTACTTC. The encoded protein is CASSQDNRPQETQYF.